This is a list of T cell receptor beta chains from one sample in a study of Graves' ophthalmopathy and Graves' hyperthyroidism. Each CDR3 protein gets one entry after TCRdb re-called the multiplex PCR reads with MiXCR. The sample yields hundreds of thousands of distinct CDR3 sequences, 20% to 25% seen once. The sample was peripheral blood. The receptors here all came from a young woman with stable Graves' hyperthyroidism. Some clones in this sample may be carry-over from other donors' samples. CDR3s include the opening cysteine and the closing phenylalanine or tryptophan. D genes are given only for firm matches. Only part of the rows carry a size: once, few, many, or a class if the clone is expanded.

D gene,CDR3 length,clone size,V gene,J gene,CDR3 DNA,CDR3 protein
.,14,once,TRBV24-1,TRBJ1-1,TGTGCCACCAGTGATTCGGACAGACAGACTGAAGCTTTCTTT,CATSDSDRQTEAFF
TRBD2,16,many,TRBV3-1,TRBJ2-7,TGTGCCAGCAGCCAAGGGCAGCGGGGCTTCTCCTACGAGCAGTACTTC,CASSQGQRGFSYEQYF
TRBD2,15,many,TRBV7-2,TRBJ2-7,TGTGCCAGCAGCTCTCTCGGTGGGGGGGTTTACGAGCAGTACTTC,CASSSLGGGVYEQYF
.,14,few,TRBV6-5,TRBJ1-5,TGTGCCAGCAGTTGGACAGACGCTAATCAGCCCCAGCATTTT,CASSWTDANQPQHF
.,14,.,TRBV28,TRBJ1-5,TGTGCCAGCAGTTTGACGGGGGTAGGGCAGCCCCATCAGTTT,CASSLTGVGQPHQF
TRBD1,15,.,TRBV5-4,TRBJ1-2,TGTGCCAGCTTTTCGGGGGGACAGGAGATCTATGGCTACACCTTC,CASFSGGQEIYGYTF
.,12,few,TRBV6-2/TRBV6-3,TRBJ1-1,TGTGCCAGCAGTTACGAGGGGATTGAAGCTTTCTTT,CASSYEGIEAFF
.,15,many,TRBV9,TRBJ1-1,TGTGCCAGCAGCCCCAGGACCGCAGGGAACACTGAAGCTTTCTTT,CASSPRTAGNTEAFF
.,12,few,TRBV2,TRBJ2-2,TGTGCCAGCAGGGCGGGCACCGGGGAGCTGTTTTTT,CASRAGTGELFF
.,14,few,TRBV4-1,TRBJ2-5,TGCGCCAGCAGCCAAGTATTGCGCGGCGGGACCCAGTACTTC,CASSQVLRGGTQYF
.,13,many,TRBV12-3/TRBV12-4,TRBJ2-2,TGTGCCAGCCGGGACAAAATCACCGGGGAGCTGTTTTTT,CASRDKITGELFF
.,14,.,TRBV2,TRBJ1-1,TGTGCCAGCAGTGAAAACTTATTGAACACTGAAGCTTTCTTT,CASSENLLNTEAFF